A single sample gave rise to the 2 T cell receptor beta chains below, sequenced in a study of T cells expressing NK-cell markers. TCRdb re-called the 5' RACE reads; one entry per CDR3 protein, DNA not given. With 500,000 to 600,000 distinct CDR3 sequences in the sample, the ten largest clones hold 3.5% to 4.5%. The sequenced material came from blood T cells: a sorted CD56 or NKG2C T cell subset, CD4+ or CD8+ T cells, or bulk PBMC T cells (not recorded which). The receptor set was obtained from a man aged 18-30 years in good health.

The chain's CDR3 is CASSPDSGRPQFF. The rearrangement uses TRBV7-2 and TRBJ2-1; there is no DNA to check the TCRdb D call of TRBD2. CDR1 and CDR2 (germline): SGHTA, FQGNSA. The CDR3 length is 13 residues.

This chain links TRBV7-3 with TRBJ2-5; TCRdb returns TRBD2, unconfirmable since there is no DNA. CDR3 length equals 16 residues. Germline CDR1 reads SGHTA; CDR2 reads FQGTGA. The CDR3 region is CASSPSGREVQETQYF.